These T cell receptor beta chains were read from a single sample in a study of technical replicates of blood from several donors. Produced via immunoSEQ multiplex PCR; TCRdb's table is partial and in-frame only. The table has 75,000 to 80,000 clones, 85% to 95% seen once. Sequencing was carried out using T cells isolated from PBMCs. The source of these receptors is a human donor in good health. The CDR3 runs from the conserved cysteine through the conserved F or W.

v_call,cdr3_aa
TRBV28,CASSFVGGVDGYTF
TRBV19,CASSIRDRGYQETQYF
TRBV6-1,CASSDRDRASYEQYF
TRBV7-9,CASRPTGGEQYF
TRBV9,CASREGVSNTGELFF
TRBV7-9,CASSFGGGGKETQYF
TRBV29-1,CSVEGLAGSRAWNEQYF
TRBV29-1,CSVEPRTSGYNEQFF
TRBV19,CASSRRLPYEQYF
TRBV7-6,CASSNRDRLPNTEAFF
TRBV10-3,CAISESKGDGNTIYF
TRBV27,CASSLLLAGGPKNEQFF
TRBV9,CASSPRGGDQPQHF
TRBV2,CASSEWQRETNEQFF
TRBV10-1,CASSDRRSEHPGELFF
TRBV6-5,CASSADGAPTIYTF
TRBV2,CASRERTSGSNIQYF
TRBV6-5,CASTLIAGGGYEQYF
TRBV7-7,CASSLAAGTGGHGYTF
TRBV30,CAWSAFGQGFSYNEQFF
TRBV29-1,CSVTGLQNTEAFF
TRBV13,CASSPIAGTSGSLTNTGELFF
TRBV2,CASGRDSYEQYF
TRBV9,CASSPTGQIYEQYF
TRBV2,CASSVAGEGTYNEQFF
TRBV9,CASSRDRDNIQYF
TRBV4-1,CASSQDNRGNEQFF
TRBV7-9,CASQNLGPGTEAFF
TRBV5-1,CASSTQGRSNNEKLFF
TRBV1,CTSSLQGNSSGANVLTF
TRBV2,CASRLGPETQYF
TRBV5-1,CASSIFTGGSEAFF
TRBV7-9,CASSISRQGVGGYTF
TRBV4-3,CASSQEGGSGNTIYF
TRBV5-4,CASSRGLAEYEQFF
TRBV25-1,CASSVLNTGELFF
TRBV20-1,CSARTGHGYTF
TRBV11-2,CASSSIQGAGAFF
TRBV28,CASSFVTGETDQPQHF
TRBV7-3,CASSSISGSNTGELFF
TRBV2,CASLAAGADTQYF
TRBV2,CASSENRALSYEQYF